The next 10 T cell receptor beta chains were all read from a single sample in a study of blood T cell repertoires in COVID-19. Using immunoSEQ multiplex PCR, the repertoire was profiled, and TCRdb retains in-frame clones only, with some absent. The repertoire holds roughly 150,000 clones, with about 87% as singletons. Sequencing input: peripheral blood. These receptors were taken from a woman older than 75 with COVID-19, enrolled during active disease.

V usage is TRBV9 and J usage is TRBJ1-2; D is unclear. Germline V gene sequence: CDR1 SGDLS, CDR2 YYNGEE. The CDR3 has 16 amino acids. Between the trimmed V and J ends, which lost 3 bases and 9 bases, there was a span of 24 bases. The CDR3 here is CASSGRADPAVQSYTF. The CDR3 DNA reads TGTGCCAGCAGCGGACGGGCGGACCCAGCGGTCCAAAGCTACACCTTC.

This chain uses TRBV4-2 with TRBJ2-7; no clear D. Germline lookup yields CDR1 LGHNA and CDR2 YNFKEQ. The CDR3 contains 14 residues. Trimming cost V 1 base and J 3 bases, with 10 bases left between them. CDR3: CASSQGHSYYEQYF. CDR3 nucleotides: TGTGCCAGCAGCCAAGGGCACAGCTACTACGAGCAGTACTTC.

The V gene is TRBV6-5, the J gene TRBJ1-2, with 8 bases matching TRBD1. Trimming removed 5 bases from V and 8 bases from J; junction bases left unmatched: 4. Germline V gene lookup returns CDR1 MNHEY and CDR2 SVGAGI. CDR3 length: 12 amino acids. CDR3 loop: CASSQGARGYTF. DNA of the CDR3: TGTGCCAGCAGTCAGGGGGCGCGGGGCTACACCTTC.

The chain uses TRBV6-5 and TRBJ1-2; D may be TRBD1 (6 bases). V was trimmed by 6 bases and J by 8 bases, leaving 16 bases between them. The CDR3 totals 13 residues. The germline CDR1 and CDR2 sequences are MNHEY and SVGAGI. CDR3 nucleotides: TGTGCCAGCAGCCCAAACCCCGACAGGGGCTACACCTTC. Amino acids: CASSPNPDRGYTF.

This clone is classed as medium-sized. This chain joins TRBV5-4 and TRBJ2-2; D is unclear. The V end lost 6 bases, the J end lost 5 bases, and 8 bases lay between the germline ends. The CDR3 length is 12 residues. The germline gives CDR1 SGHNT, CDR2 YYREEE (reference sequence). In DNA form, the CDR3 reads TGTGCCAGCACCTCCCCGACCGGGGAGCTGTTTTTT. It yields the protein CASTSPTGELFF.

This clone was counted once. CDR3 protein: CASRRGQQAYEQYF. The CDR3 DNA sequence: TGTGCCAGCAGAAGAGGACAGCAAGCCTACGAGCAGTACTTC. The chain recombines TRBV6-5 with TRBJ2-7; possibly TRBD1 for D (6 bases). Germline V gene lookup returns CDR1 MNHEY and CDR2 SVGAGI. The length of the CDR3 is 14 residues. The V gene lost 6 bases and the J gene lost 2 bases, with 14 bases spanning the gap.

Points on this clone: This same CDR3 is encoded by further DNA sequences in the sample. V is TRBV18 and J is TRBJ1-1; D is undetermined. Trimming left V 2 bases short and J 2 bases short, with 3 bases between. Germline CDR1 reads KGHSH; CDR2 reads LQKENI. This CDR3 has 12 amino acids. The DNA for the CDR3 is TGTGCCAGCTCACCATCAAACACTGAAGCTTTCTTT. It translates to CASSPSNTEAFF. Supplemented by reference TRBV18 and TRBJ1-1, the full variable domain reads NAGVMQNPRHLVRRRGQEARLRCSPMKGHSHVYWYRQLPEEGLKFMVYLQKENIIDESGMPKERFSAEFPKEGPSILRIQQVVRGDSAAYFCASSPSNTEAFFGQGTRLTVV.

This clone has only one observation. The V and J genes are TRBV16 and TRBJ2-1; D is unclear. Looked up from germline, CDR1 is KGHSY and CDR2 is FQNENV. V lost 5 bases and J 0 bases, leaving 8 bases between the germline ends. This CDR3 is 14 amino acids long. CDR3: CASSKDFSYNEQFF. Here the CDR3 DNA reads TGTGCCAGCAGCAAAGACTTCTCCTACAATGAGCAGTTCTTC.

The chain recombines TRBV11-2 with TRBJ1-3; TRBD1 is a possible D gene (5 bases). Trimming removed 1 base from V and 0 bases from J, with 10 bases in between. CDR1 and CDR2 (germline): SGHAT, FQNNGV. The CDR3 has 16 amino acids. This CDR3 is CASSLGSGLSGNTIYF. CDR3 DNA: TGTGCCAGCAGCTTAGGGTCAGGGCTCTCTGGAAACACCATATATTTT.

The chain employs TRBV19 and TRBJ2-1; weak D call: TRBD2 (6 bases). V was shortened by 4 bases and J by 0 bases, with 7 bases between the two germline ends. The length of the CDR3 is 14 residues. CDR1 is LNHDA, CDR2 SQIVND, per germline (reference sequence). CDR3 nucleotide sequence: TGTGCCAGTAGTAAGACTAGCTCCTACAATGAGCAGTTCTTC. As protein: CASSKTSSYNEQFF.